This T cell receptor (beta chain) was sequenced in a study of shared clonotypes between healthy human individuals. In regard to this clone: Its antigen is undetermined.

Points from the study as a whole: Naive CD4 clonotype sharing across a few donors was around 5%.

Produced via immunoSEQ multiplex PCR; TCRdb's table is partial and in-frame only. The data show over a million clones, with approximately 80% seen just once and under 0.8% held by the top ten. This TCR was sampled from a man in his late teens or twenties in good health. Some clones in this sample may be carry-over from other donors' samples. The sample taken for sequencing was memory CD4+ T cells from PBMCs. Subset reported: CD45RA-negative fraction.

The CDR3 coding sequence is TGTGCCAGCAGTTACTCGCGGCTAGCGGGAGGCGAGCAGTACTTC. This gives the protein CASSYSRLAGGEQYF. The chain carries TRBV6-5 and TRBJ2-7; TRBD2 matches at 11 bases. The CDR3 has 15 residues. V lost 0 bases, J lost 6 bases, and 4 bases stayed unmatched. Germline CDR1 and CDR2: MNHEY and SVGAGI.